This T cell receptor beta chain was documented in a study of cytomegalovirus exposure and HLA in healthy donors. Whole-study findings and limits: In a later analysis, productive TCRs from donors in an Asian-associated ancestry cluster reportedly carried fewer N-insertions than the cohort mean. Sequencing depth roughly uniform across donors was assumed in presence/absence analyses.

Germline V gene lookup returns CDR1 SGHVS and CDR2 FQNEAQ. CDR3 length equals 20 residues. The J segment lost 2 bases and the V segment lost 2 bases, leaving 17 bases of the junction unmatched. PCR was performed using 60 Vbeta and 13 Jbeta primers. TCRdb's table, derived via immunoSEQ multiplex PCR, lists solely in-frame clones and lacks some. Of roughly 190,000 clones listed, roughly 73% are singletons. Remarks on this clone: Its antigen remains unidentified.

The TCR originated in a woman aged 30 to 39 in good health and CMV-seronegative. The chain couples TRBV7-8 to TRBJ1-5, with TRBD1 matching 8 bases. The sequencing input was PBMCs. The CDR3 nucleotides are TGTGCCAGCAGCTTATACACCCAATGGACAGGGAAGGAGGGCAATCAGCCCCAGCATTTT. Its protein is CASSLYTQWTGKEGNQPQHF.